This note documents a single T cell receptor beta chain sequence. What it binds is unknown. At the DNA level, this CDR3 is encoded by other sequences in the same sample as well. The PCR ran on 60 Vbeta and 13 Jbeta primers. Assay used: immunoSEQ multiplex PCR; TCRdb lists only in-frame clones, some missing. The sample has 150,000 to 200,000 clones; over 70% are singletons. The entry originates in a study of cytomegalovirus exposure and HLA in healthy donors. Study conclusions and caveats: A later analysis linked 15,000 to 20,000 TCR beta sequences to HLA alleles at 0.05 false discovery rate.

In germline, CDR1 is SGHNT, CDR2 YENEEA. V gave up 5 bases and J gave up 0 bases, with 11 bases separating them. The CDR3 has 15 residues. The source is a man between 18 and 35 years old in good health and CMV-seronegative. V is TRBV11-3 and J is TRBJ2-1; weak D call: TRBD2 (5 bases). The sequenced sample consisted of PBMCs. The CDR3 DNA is TGTGCCAGCAGCCTTGGTCGGGGCTCCTACAATGAGCAGTTCTTC. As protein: CASSLGRGSYNEQFF.